This T cell receptor beta chain was observed in a study of OX40 agonist ivuxolimab in advanced cancers. The wider study: At doses from 0.01 to 10 mg/kg, patients were given intravenous ivuxolimab every 2 weeks. Hepatocellular carcinoma, melanoma, renal cell or head and neck cancer affected the dose-escalation patients. Treatment received earlier with anti-PD-1, anti-PD-L1 or anti-CTLA-4 agents was allowed, and more than 35% had some.

Looked up from germline, CDR1 is SEHNR and CDR2 is FQNEAQ (reference sequence). CDR3 length: 16 residues. V was clipped by 3 bases and J by 2 bases; unmatched bases: 6. The table came from immunoSEQ multiplex PCR; TCRdb's copy has only in-frame clones and leaves some out. Of 60,000 to 75,000 clones detected, around 87% appear once; the ten largest clones hold approximately 4%. Patients were excluded for autoimmune disease history or systemic immunosuppression. The sequence came from an adult with an advanced solid tumor such as melanoma, head and neck, liver or kidney cancer. This rearrangement joins TRBV7-9 to TRBJ1-2; 10 positions agree with TRBD1. The material sequenced was CD4+ or CD8+ T cells sorted from blood, taken in a trial of the OX40 agonist ivuxolimab. The CDR3 loop is CASSLERDRGNYGYTF. CDR3 DNA sequence: TGTGCCAGCAGCTTGGAACGGGACAGGGGAAACTATGGCTACACCTTC.